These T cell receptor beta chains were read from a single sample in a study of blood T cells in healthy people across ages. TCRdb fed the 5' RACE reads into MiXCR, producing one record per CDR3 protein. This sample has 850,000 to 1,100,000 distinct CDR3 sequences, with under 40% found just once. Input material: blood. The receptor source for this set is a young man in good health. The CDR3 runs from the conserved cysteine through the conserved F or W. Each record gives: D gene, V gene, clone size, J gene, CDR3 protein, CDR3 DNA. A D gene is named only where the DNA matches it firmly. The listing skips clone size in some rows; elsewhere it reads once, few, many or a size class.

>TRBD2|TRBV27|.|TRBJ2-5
CASSLSSGGAYQETQYF
TGTGCCAGCAGTTTATCTAGCGGGGGGGCGTACCAAGAGACCCAGTACTTC
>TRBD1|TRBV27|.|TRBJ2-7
CASSLSRTGSNEQSF
TGTGCCAGCAGTTTATCTAGGACAGGGAGTAACGAGCAGTCCTTC
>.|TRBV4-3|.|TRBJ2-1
CVSSQDYNNEQFF
TGCGTCAGCAGCCAAGATTATAACAATGAGCAGTTCTTC
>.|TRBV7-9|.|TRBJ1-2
CASSLDPVFYTF
TGTGCCAGCAGCCTCGACCCAGTGTTCTACACCTTC
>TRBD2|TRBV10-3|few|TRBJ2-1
CAISEFDGTNYNEQFF
TGTGCCATCAGTGAGTTTGACGGGACTAACTACAATGAGCAGTTCTTC
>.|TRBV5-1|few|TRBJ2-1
CASSLPPHDSISYNEQFF
TGCGCCAGCAGCTTGCCCCCTCACGACAGTATCTCCTACAATGAGCAGTTCTTC
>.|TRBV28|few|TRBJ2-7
CASSPPNGAGPYEQYF
TGTGCCAGCAGTCCCCCCAACGGTGCAGGGCCCTACGAGCAGTACTTC
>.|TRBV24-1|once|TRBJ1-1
CATSDSGEVAFF
TGTGCCACCAGTGATTCAGGGGAGGTGGCTTTCTTT
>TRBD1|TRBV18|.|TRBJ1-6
CASSPRQGKVNSPLHF
TGTGCCAGCTCACCGCGACAGGGGAAGGTTAATTCACCCCTCCACTTT
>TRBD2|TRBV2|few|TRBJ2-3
CASRAIPGLAGTDTQYF
TGTGCCAGCAGGGCGATACCGGGACTAGCGGGCACAGATACGCAGTATTTT
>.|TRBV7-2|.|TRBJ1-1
CASSLPRGTNTEAFF
TGTGCCAGCAGCCTCCCAAGGGGGACGAACACTGAAGCTTTCTTT
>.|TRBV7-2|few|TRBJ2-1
CASSFLKAYNEQFF
TGTGCCAGCAGCTTCCTAAAGGCGTACAATGAGCAGTTCTTC
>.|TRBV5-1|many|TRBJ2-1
CASSSGSYNEQFF
TGCGCCAGCAGCTCCGGGTCCTACAATGAGCAGTTCTTC
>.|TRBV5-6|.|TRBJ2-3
CASSFGARGDTQYF
TGTGCCAGCAGCTTCGGGGCCCGTGGTGATACGCAGTATTTT
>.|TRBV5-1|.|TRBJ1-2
CASSLAAQGDGYTF
TGCGCCAGCAGCTTGGCAGCACAGGGAGATGGCTACACCTTC
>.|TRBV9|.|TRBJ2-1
CASSLKGFNEQFF
TGTGCCAGCAGCCTCAAGGGGTTCAATGAGCAGTTCTTC
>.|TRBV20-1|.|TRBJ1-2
CSALVAGKIWGYTF
TGCAGTGCTCTCGTTGCAGGGAAAATATGGGGCTACACCTTC
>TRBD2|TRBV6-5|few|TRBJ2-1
CASSPGTSGGDEQFF
TGTGCCAGCAGCCCCGGGACTAGCGGGGGAGATGAGCAGTTCTTC
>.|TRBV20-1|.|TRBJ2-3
CSAISSGGSAADTQYF
TGCAGTGCTATCAGTTCAGGAGGAAGCGCGGCAGATACGCAGTATTTT
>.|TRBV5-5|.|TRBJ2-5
CASSTKPFEGQYF
TGTGCCAGCAGCACCAAACCGTTTGAGGGGCAGTACTTC
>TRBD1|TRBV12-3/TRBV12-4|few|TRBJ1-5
CASSLGTAYSNQPQHF
TGTGCCAGCAGTCTCGGGACAGCTTATAGCAATCAGCCCCAGCATTTT
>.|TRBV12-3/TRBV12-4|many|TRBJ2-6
CASSPLMSDSGANVLTF
TGTGCCAGCAGTCCTCTCATGTCCGACTCTGGGGCCAACGTCCTGACTTTC
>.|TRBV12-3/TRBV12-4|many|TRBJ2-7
CASSLGGPNYEQYF
TGTGCCAGCAGTTTAGGAGGTCCAAATTACGAGCAGTACTTC
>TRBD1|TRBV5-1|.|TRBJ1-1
CASSMQGGNTEAFF
TGCGCCAGCAGCATGCAGGGGGGGAACACTGAAGCTTTCTTT
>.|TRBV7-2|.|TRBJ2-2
CASSSGLNWNTGELFF
TGTGCCAGCAGCTCCGGACTAAATTGGAACACCGGGGAGCTGTTTTTT
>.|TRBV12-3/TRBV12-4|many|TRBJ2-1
CASSLALGDEQFF
TGTGCCAGCAGTTTAGCGCTGGGTGATGAGCAGTTCTTC
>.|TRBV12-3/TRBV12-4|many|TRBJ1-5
CASSPPGSNQPQHF
TGTGCCAGCAGTCCCCCGGGAAGCAATCAGCCCCAGCATTTT
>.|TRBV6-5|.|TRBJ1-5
CASSYSIGQGQPQHF
TGTGCCAGCAGTTACTCGATAGGGCAGGGGCAGCCCCAGCATTTT
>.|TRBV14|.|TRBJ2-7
CASSQDPGWREQYF
TGTGCCAGCAGCCAAGATCCCGGGTGGCGCGAGCAGTACTTC
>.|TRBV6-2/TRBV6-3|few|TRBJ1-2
CASSPSDGVRAYGYTF
TGTGCCAGCAGCCCTTCGGACGGAGTAAGGGCCTATGGCTACACCTTC
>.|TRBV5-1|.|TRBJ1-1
CASSPTRRGEAFF
TGCGCCAGCAGCCCTACCCGGCGGGGGGAAGCTTTCTTT
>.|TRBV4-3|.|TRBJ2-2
CASSQDEGWTGELFF
TGCGCCAGCAGCCAAGATGAAGGGTGGACCGGGGAGCTGTTTTTT
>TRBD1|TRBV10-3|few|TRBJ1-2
CAISLGTGGDNGYTF
TGTGCCATCAGTCTCGGGACAGGGGGCGATAATGGCTACACCTTC
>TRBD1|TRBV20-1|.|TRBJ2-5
CSASGAPGRDQGDQETQYF
TGCAGTGCTAGTGGCGCCCCTGGAAGGGATCAGGGGGACCAAGAGACCCAGTACTTC
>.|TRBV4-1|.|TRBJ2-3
CASSQISGAGLSTDTQYF
TGCGCAAGCAGCCAGATCTCCGGGGCCGGGTTAAGCACAGATACGCAGTATTTT
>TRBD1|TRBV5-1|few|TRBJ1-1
CASSFTPGQGRTEAFF
TGCGCCAGCAGCTTCACTCCGGGACAGGGAAGGACTGAAGCTTTCTTT
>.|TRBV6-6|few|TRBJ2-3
CASSGRGADTQYF
TGTGCCAGCAGTGGGAGGGGGGCAGATACGCAGTATTTT
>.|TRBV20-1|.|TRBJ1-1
CSARDSRGETEAFF
TGCAGTGCTAGAGATTCGAGGGGTGAGACTGAAGCTTTCTTT
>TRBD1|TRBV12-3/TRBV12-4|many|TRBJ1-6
CASSPQGASNSPLHF
TGTGCCAGCAGTCCACAGGGGGCATCTAATTCACCCCTCCACTTT
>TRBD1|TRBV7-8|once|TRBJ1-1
CASSFRQGGPYTEAFF
TGTGCCAGCAGCTTTAGGCAGGGGGGACCCTACACTGAAGCTTTCTTT
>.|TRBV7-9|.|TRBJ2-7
CASSFELSYEQYF
TGTGCCAGCAGCTTTGAACTTTCCTACGAGCAGTACTTC
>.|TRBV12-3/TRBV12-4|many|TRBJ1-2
CASSRERAANYGYTF
TGTGCCAGCAGTCGAGAACGCGCTGCTAACTATGGCTACACCTTC